The 15 T cell receptor beta chains below all came from one sample that was sequenced in a study. A single record per CDR3 protein comes from TCRdb applying MiXCR to the 5' RACE reads. This sample has around 21,000 distinct CDR3 sequences; more than 25% occur once, and the top ten carry around 2.2%. What was sequenced was tumor-infiltrating naive CD4+ T cells sorted from the breast tumor. Documented subset: naive CD4+ T cells, CD4+CD45RA+CD25-. The receptors originated from a female donor with breast cancer.

The chain combines TRBV21-1 with TRBJ2-7. TRBV21-1 is a listed pseudogene. This CDR3 has 12 residues. The CDR3 reads CATASGVYEQHF. DNA for the CDR3: TGTGCCACCGCGAGCGGAGTCTACGAGCAGCACTTC.

By its share, this clonotype is medium-sized (0.01 to 0.1%). The rearrangement joins TRBV15 to TRBJ2-1; the match to TRBD2 covers 7 bases. The V gene's germline CDR1 is LNHNV and CDR2 YYDKDF (reference sequence). The CDR3 extends over 15 amino acids. Trimming cost V 0 bases and J 4 bases; bases outside gene matches: 3. CDR3 protein: CATSRDGREYNEQFF. The DNA for the CDR3 is TGTGCCACCAGCAGAGATGGGCGGGAGTACAATGAGCAGTTCTTC.

The rearrangement links TRBV20-1 to TRBJ2-1, with 10 bases fitting TRBD2. The length of the CDR3 is 17 residues. Germline lookup yields CDR1 DFQATT and CDR2 SNEGSKA (reference sequence). With V trimmed by 4 bases and J by 0 bases, 9 bases remained unmatched. CDR3 in DNA: TGCAGTGCTATGGGAGCTAGCGGGAGCATCTCCTACAATGAGCAGTTCTTC. It encodes CSAMGASGSISYNEQFF.

This clonotype was found a few times. This sequence joins TRBV6-6 and TRBJ2-1, with 8 bases fitting TRBD1. From germline, CDR1 is MNHNY and CDR2 SVGAGI (reference sequence). The V and J ends lost 0 bases and 3 bases, in that order; junction bases with no gene match: 7. The CDR3 extends over 17 amino acids. The CDR3 loop is CASSYSRLTGVYNEQFF. CDR3 sequence (DNA): TGTGCCAGCAGTTACTCACGGTTGACAGGGGTCTACAATGAGCAGTTCTTC.

The genes are TRBV10-2 and TRBJ1-2, with D perhaps TRBD1 (6 bases). The germline V and J ends were trimmed by 4 bases and 1 base, with 7 bases remaining between them. The CDR3 is 13 residues long. Germline CDR1 reads WSHSY; CDR2 reads SAAADI. The CDR3 here is CASSVDSNYGYTF. In DNA form, the CDR3 reads TGCGCCAGCAGTGTGGACAGTAACTATGGCTACACCTTC.

Judged by abundance, this clonotype is medium-sized. V gene TRBV28 combines with J gene TRBJ1-1; D gene uncertain. CDR1 is MDHEN and CDR2 is SYDVKM in the germline V gene. The CDR3 loop spans 12 amino acids. V lost 3 bases, J lost 7 bases, and 9 bases lay in between. CDR3 bases: TGTGCCAGCAGTTTCCCCAGTGTTGAAGCTTTCTTT. It codes for CASSFPSVEAFF.

The CDR3 coding sequence is TGCGCCAGCAGCTTGGGCCCCGAAGCTTTCTTT. As protein: CASSLGPEAFF. This chain links TRBV5-1 with TRBJ1-1; D call uncertain. V was shortened by 0 bases and J by 8 bases, with 5 bases between the two germline ends. Germline V gene data show CDR1 as SGHRS and CDR2 as YFSETQ. This CDR3 is 11 amino acids long.

V and J are TRBV5-1 and TRBJ2-3, with no clear D. The CDR3 has 15 residues. V was shortened by 4 bases and J by 0 bases, with 12 bases between the two germline ends. Germline lookup yields CDR1 SGHRS and CDR2 YFSETQ. CDR3 nucleotide sequence: TGCGCCAGCAGCCACGATCCGGCCAGCACAGATACGCAGTATTTT. Its protein is CASSHDPASTDTQYF.

This clonotype turned up a few times. The gene calls are TRBV2 and TRBJ2-7; 9 bases match TRBD1. The CDR3 totals 15 residues. Trimming cost V 7 bases and J 2 bases; bases outside gene matches: 9. CDR1 and CDR2 from the germline V gene are SNHLY and FYNNEI. The CDR3 region is CASKDRGLRTYEQYF. Written as DNA, the CDR3 is TGTGCCAGCAAGGACAGGGGCCTTAGAACCTACGAGCAGTACTTC.

By sample share, this clonotype is medium-sized. The chain joins TRBV20-1 to TRBJ2-1, with 8 bases matching TRBD1. The CDR3 spans 15 residues. V lost 6 bases to trimming and J lost 8 bases; unmatched junction nucleotides: 15. Germline-derived CDR1 and CDR2 are DFQATT and SNEGSKA (reference sequence). CDR3 coding DNA: TGCAGTGCCCTCCCGGACAGGGAAATTCGGGATGAGCAGTTCTTC. Amino acid sequence: CSALPDREIRDEQFF.

This clonotype was found many times. V is TRBV7-9 and J is TRBJ2-7; tentatively, D is TRBD1 (5 bases). The V end was cut by 5 bases, the J end by 2 bases, with 16 bases between. CDR1 is SEHNR and CDR2 is FQNEAQ in the germline V gene (reference sequence). This CDR3 has 15 residues. The CDR3 nucleotides read TGTGCCAGCAGCGCTAGTCAGGGAAGCCCCTACGAGCAGTACTTC. It specifies CASSASQGSPYEQYF.

The J gene is TRBJ1-1, the V gene TRBV4-1; D not certain. Germline V gene sequence: CDR1 MGHRA, CDR2 YSYEKL. The V end was cut by 1 base, the J end by 7 bases, with 16 bases between. The CDR3 is made up of 15 amino acids. CDR3 protein: CASSQVSLERDEAFF. CDR3 in DNA: TGCGCCAGCAGCCAAGTAAGCCTCGAAAGGGATGAAGCTTTCTTT.

This clonotype showed up just a few times. This may be a read error, as it is one base from a much larger clone. The V gene is TRBV11-1, the J gene TRBJ2-1; TRBD2 might be the D (6 bases). The germline V gene has CDR1 SGHAT and CDR2 FQDESV (reference sequence). The CDR3 extends over 16 amino acids. The CDR3 sequence is CANSPRTNPHGNEQFF. The CDR3 DNA reads as TGTGCCAACAGCCCTCGGACTAACCCCCATGGGAATGAGCAGTTCTTC.

This clonotype was recorded a few times. The CDR3 here is CSVLQGAYNEQFF. The CDR3 DNA sequence: TGCAGCGTCTTACAGGGGGCGTACAATGAGCAGTTCTTC. This chain connects TRBV29-1 to TRBJ2-1, with 9 bases matching TRBD1. The V gene's germline CDR1 is SQVTM and CDR2 ANQGSEA. This CDR3 region has 13 residues. J lost 4 bases, V lost 6 bases, and 4 bases had no gene match.

Judged by abundance, this clonotype is medium-sized (0.01 to 0.1%). The V gene is TRBV6-5, the J gene TRBJ1-5; a possible D gene is TRBD1 (5 bases). Germline V gene lookup returns CDR1 MNHEY and CDR2 SVGAGI. The CDR3 spans 15 residues. V gave up 8 bases and J gave up 4 bases, with 18 bases separating them. CDR3 in amino acids: CASSPGGDGNQPQHF. The CDR3 nucleotides read TGTGCCAGCTCCCCGGGAGGGGACGGTAATCAGCCCCAGCATTTT.